Below, 3 T cell receptor beta chains from the same sample are listed, as sequenced in a study of monozygotic twins with inflammatory bowel disease (dated by TCRdb to about 2019). The method was 5' RACE. TCRdb records Illumina HiSeq 2500 as the sequencer. Each entry corresponds to one CDR3 protein sequence from reads that TCRdb reprocessed, and DNA is not given. The sample's table covers approximately 400,000 distinct CDR3 sequences. 2.5% to 3% of the sample is held by the ten biggest clonotypes. Sequenced sample: blood. The receptor set was obtained from a human donor with ulcerative colitis or Crohn's disease, or a healthy co-twin of an affected twin (not recorded which).

The chain recombines TRBV29-1 with TRBJ2-7; TCRdb names TRBD1, which stays unverified in the absence of DNA. The V gene's germline CDR1 is SQVTM and CDR2 ANQGSEA. The CDR3 is 13 amino acids. CDR3 region: CSVGSSGAREQYF.

This sequence joins TRBV27 and TRBJ1-5. The CDR3 covers 13 residues. Germline V CDR1 and CDR2: MNHEY, SMNVEV (reference sequence). Here the CDR3 reads CASSFRSNQPQHF.

The genes are TRBV3-1 and TRBJ1-1; TCRdb picks TRBD1, but there is no DNA to check that call. From germline, CDR1 is LGHDT and CDR2 YNNKEL (reference sequence). CDR3 length equals 14 residues. The CDR3: CASSPTLGGTAAFF.